The entry below gives a single TCR beta chain sequence along with its context. The record originates from a study of shared clonotypes between healthy human individuals. This CDR3 has 14 residues. Trimming at V came to 6 bases and at J to 1 base, leaving 4 bases not matched to a gene. The germline V gene has CDR1 MNHEY and CDR2 SVGAGI. Libraries were prepared by immunoSEQ multiplex PCR; TCRdb keeps only in-frame clonotypes and omits some of them. The table records fewer than 2.5 million clones, more than 85% of them present only once. The V gene is TRBV6-5, the J gene TRBJ2-3; 7 positions match TRBD1. The sample was naive CD4+ T cells from PBMCs. Sample subset: CD45RA+ positively selected. This receptor was obtained from a man aged 18 to 29 in good health. Some clones in this sample may be carry-over from other donors' samples. The CDR3 loop reads CASRTDRGTDTQYF. For the CDR3, the DNA is TGTGCCAGCAGGACAGACAGGGGCACAGATACGCAGTATTTT.